The 9 T cell receptor beta chains below come from one sample, sequenced in a study of cytomegalovirus exposure and HLA in healthy donors. Primers included in the PCR were 60 Vbeta and 13 Jbeta primers. TCRdb's copy holds only in-frame clones and misses some; the assay was immunoSEQ multiplex PCR. Seen here are 210,000 or so clones, roughly 80% observed once, and the top ten hold approximately 2%. Sequencing was carried out using PBMCs. These receptor sequences come from a woman in her 30s in good health and CMV-seropositive.

The genes are TRBV6-1 and TRBJ2-7; D possibly corresponds to TRBD1 (5 bases). The V end was cut by 8 bases, the J end by 2 bases, with 13 bases between. CDR1 and CDR2 (germline): MNHNS, SASEGT. The CDR3 is made up of 13 amino acids. CDR3 coding DNA: TGTGCCAGCTGGGCAGGGCCCCCCTACGAGCAGTACTTC. It specifies CASWAGPPYEQYF.

The rearrangement joins TRBV7-6 to TRBJ2-7; no clear D. The germline V gene encodes CDR1 SGHVS and CDR2 FNYEAQ. This CDR3 contains 14 residues. V was clipped by 5 bases and J by 0 bases, with 11 bases between them. CDR3 region: CASSLLALSYEQYF. The CDR3 coding sequence is TGTGCCAGCAGCCTTTTAGCTCTCTCCTACGAGCAGTACTTC.

This chain joins TRBV4-1 and TRBJ1-1; D is ambiguous. V lost 3 bases and J 5 bases, leaving 7 bases between the germline ends. Germline values: CDR1 MGHRA, CDR2 YSYEKL. The CDR3 is made up of 12 amino acids. The CDR3 region has the DNA TGCGCCAGCAGCCAGGGGAGAACTGAAGCTTTCTTT. It yields the protein CASSQGRTEAFF.

V is TRBV19 and J is TRBJ2-7, with a weak D call TRBD2 (5 bases). The CDR3 extends over 13 amino acids. V was shortened by 8 bases and J by 4 bases, with 15 bases between the two germline ends. Germline CDR1 LNHDA, CDR2 SQIVND (reference sequence). CDR3 amino acids: CASGRGGSYEQYF. For the CDR3, the DNA is TGTGCCAGTGGACGAGGAGGATCTTACGAGCAGTACTTC.

This clone was seen a handful of times. The chain has TRBV6-6 and TRBJ2-3; 8 nucleotides align to TRBD1. The CDR3 contains 16 residues. The ends lost 2 bases at V and 2 bases at J; junction bases unmatched: 6. The germline CDR1 and CDR2 sequences are MNHNY and SVGAGI (reference sequence). This chain's CDR3 is CASSYADRAPTDTQYF. The CDR3 nucleotides read TGTGCCAGCAGTTACGCGGACAGGGCCCCCACAGATACGCAGTATTTT.

The V and J genes are TRBV6-1 and TRBJ1-4; no reliable D call. The CDR3 contains 15 residues. The ends were cut back, 8 bases at V and 3 bases at J, with 16 bases in the middle. The germline gives CDR1 MNHNS, CDR2 SASEGT. CDR3 sequence: CASDPGLTANEKLFF. CDR3 DNA sequence: TGTGCCAGCGACCCAGGCCTAACTGCTAATGAAAAACTGTTTTTT.

The chain employs TRBV5-4 and TRBJ2-7; D may be TRBD1 (5 bases). The germline V gene encodes CDR1 SGHNT and CDR2 YYREEE (reference sequence). Deletions cut 2 bases from V and 7 bases from J, with 16 bases between. The CDR3 length is 14 residues. The CDR3 here is CASSFDRSLGEQYF. The DNA of the CDR3 is TGTGCCAGCAGCTTTGACAGATCCCTAGGTGAGCAGTACTTC.

This clone appeared once. V usage is TRBV12-2 and J usage is TRBJ1-2. TRBV12-2 is deemed a pseudogene. The length of the CDR3 is 13 residues. This CDR3 reads CASRLGVLYGYTF. In nucleotides, the CDR3 is TGTGCAAGTCGCTTAGGAGTTCTCTATGGCTACACCTTC.

This chain uses TRBV19 with TRBJ1-5, with 8 bases aligning to TRBD1. The junction had 4 bases not matched to a gene; V was cut back by 7 bases and J by 2 bases. The germline V gene has CDR1 LNHDA and CDR2 SQIVND (reference sequence). This CDR3 spans 14 amino acids. The CDR3, as DNA: TGTGCCAGTACCGTGACAGGGGGCAATCAGCCCCAGCATTTT. This encodes CASTVTGGNQPQHF.